This TCR beta chain was sequenced in a study of control samples from healthy donors and cancer patients. This table comes from immunoSEQ multiplex PCR, and its TCRdb copy is limited to in-frame clones, with some not included. The data contain about 120,000 clones, more than 75% of them singletons. This CDR3 is 17 amino acids long. V was cut by 3 bases and J by 5 bases, with 22 bases left in between. The V gene's germline CDR1 is LNHDA and CDR2 SQIVND (reference sequence). The sample was PBMCs. This clonotype originated in a woman between 55 and 75 years old with lung cancer. The V call is TRBV19, the J call TRBJ2-5, with D possibly being TRBD2 (5 bases). The CDR3 region is CASSIQIRGHRGETQYF. As DNA, the CDR3 is TGTGCCAGTAGTATTCAGATTCGGGGTCACCGGGGTGAGACCCAGTACTTC.